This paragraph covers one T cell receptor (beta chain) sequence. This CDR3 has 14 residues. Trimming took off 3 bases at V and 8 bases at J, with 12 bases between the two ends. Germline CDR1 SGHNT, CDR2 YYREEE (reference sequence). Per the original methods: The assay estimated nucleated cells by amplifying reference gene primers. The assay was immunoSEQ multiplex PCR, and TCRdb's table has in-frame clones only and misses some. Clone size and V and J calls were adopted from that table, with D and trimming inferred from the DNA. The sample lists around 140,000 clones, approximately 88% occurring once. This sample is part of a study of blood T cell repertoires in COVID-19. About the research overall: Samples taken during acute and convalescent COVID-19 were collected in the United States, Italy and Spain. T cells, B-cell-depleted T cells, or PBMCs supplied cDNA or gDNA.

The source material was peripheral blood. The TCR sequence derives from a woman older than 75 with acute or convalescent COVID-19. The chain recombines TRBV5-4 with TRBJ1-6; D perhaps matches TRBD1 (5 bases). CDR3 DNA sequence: TGTGCCAGCAGCTGGGGGACGGGAGATTCACCCCTCCACTTT. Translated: CASSWGTGDSPLHF.